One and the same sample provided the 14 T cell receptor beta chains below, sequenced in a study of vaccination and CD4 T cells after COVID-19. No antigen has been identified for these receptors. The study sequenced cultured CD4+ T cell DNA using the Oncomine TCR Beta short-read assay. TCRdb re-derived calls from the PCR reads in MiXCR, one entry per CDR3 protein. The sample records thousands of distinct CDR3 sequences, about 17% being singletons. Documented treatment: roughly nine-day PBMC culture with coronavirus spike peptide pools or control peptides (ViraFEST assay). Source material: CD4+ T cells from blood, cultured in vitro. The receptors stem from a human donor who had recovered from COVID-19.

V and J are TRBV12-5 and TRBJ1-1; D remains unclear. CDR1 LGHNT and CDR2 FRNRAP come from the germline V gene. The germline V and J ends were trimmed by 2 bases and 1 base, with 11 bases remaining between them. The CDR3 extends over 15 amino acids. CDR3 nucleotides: TGTGCTAGTGGTTTGTATCCTGTAGAGAACACTGAAGCTTTCTTT. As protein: CASGLYPVENTEAFF.

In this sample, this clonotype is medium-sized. The CDR3 is CASSPTARAENSPLHF. The CDR3, as DNA: TGTGCCAGCAGTCCGACAGCCCGGGCGGAAAATTCACCCCTCCACTTT. The rearrangement links TRBV2 to TRBJ1-6; D may be TRBD1 (5 bases). The V end lost 5 bases, the J end lost 7 bases, and 18 bases lay between the germline ends. The CDR3 length is 16 residues. The germline V gene has CDR1 SNHLY and CDR2 FYNNEI.

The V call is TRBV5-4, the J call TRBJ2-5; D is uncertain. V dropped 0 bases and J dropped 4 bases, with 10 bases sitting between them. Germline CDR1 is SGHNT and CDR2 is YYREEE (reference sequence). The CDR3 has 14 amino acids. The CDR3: CASSLGPMGETQYF. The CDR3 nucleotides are TGTGCCAGCAGCTTGGGGCCCATGGGAGAGACCCAGTACTTC.

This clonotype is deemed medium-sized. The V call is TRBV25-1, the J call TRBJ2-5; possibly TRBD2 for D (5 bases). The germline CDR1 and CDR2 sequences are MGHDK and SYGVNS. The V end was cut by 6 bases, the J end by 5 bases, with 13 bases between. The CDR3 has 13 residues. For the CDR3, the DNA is TGTGCCAGCAGCCGGAGATCGGGGGAGACCCAGTACTTC. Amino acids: CASSRRSGETQYF.

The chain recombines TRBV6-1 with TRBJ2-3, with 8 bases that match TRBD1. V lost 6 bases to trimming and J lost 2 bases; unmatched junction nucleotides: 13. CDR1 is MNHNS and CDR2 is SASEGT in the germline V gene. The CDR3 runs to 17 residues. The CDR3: CASSSPGGLLITDTQYF. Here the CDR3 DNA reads TGTGCCAGCAGCAGTCCAGGGGGCCTCCTTATCACAGATACGCAGTATTTT.

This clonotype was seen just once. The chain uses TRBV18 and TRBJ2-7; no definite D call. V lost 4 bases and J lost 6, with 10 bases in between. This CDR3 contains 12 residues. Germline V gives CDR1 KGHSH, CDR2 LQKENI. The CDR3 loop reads CASSLPMGEQYF. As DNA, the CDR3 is TGTGCCAGCTCACTACCGATGGGCGAGCAGTACTTC.

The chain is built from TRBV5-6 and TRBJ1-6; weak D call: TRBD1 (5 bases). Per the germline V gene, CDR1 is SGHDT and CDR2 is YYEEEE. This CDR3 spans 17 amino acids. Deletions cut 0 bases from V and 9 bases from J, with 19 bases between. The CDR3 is CASSLELMPGRGSPLHF. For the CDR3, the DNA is TGTGCCAGCAGCTTGGAACTAATGCCAGGGCGAGGTTCACCCCTCCACTTT. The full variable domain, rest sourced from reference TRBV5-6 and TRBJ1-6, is DAGVTQSPTHLIKTRGQQVTLRCSPKSGHDTVSWYQQALGQGPQFIFQYYEEEERQRGNFPDRFSGHQFPNYSSELNVNALLLGDSALYLCASSLELMPGRGSPLHFGNGTRLTVT.

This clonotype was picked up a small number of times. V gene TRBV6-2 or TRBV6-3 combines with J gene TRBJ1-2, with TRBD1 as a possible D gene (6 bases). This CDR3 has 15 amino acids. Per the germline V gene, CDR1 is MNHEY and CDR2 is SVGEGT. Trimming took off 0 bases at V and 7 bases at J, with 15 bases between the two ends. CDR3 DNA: TGTGCCAGCAGTTACTCGCTCGGGGGGCTTGGTGGCTACACCTTC. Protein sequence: CASSYSLGGLGGYTF.

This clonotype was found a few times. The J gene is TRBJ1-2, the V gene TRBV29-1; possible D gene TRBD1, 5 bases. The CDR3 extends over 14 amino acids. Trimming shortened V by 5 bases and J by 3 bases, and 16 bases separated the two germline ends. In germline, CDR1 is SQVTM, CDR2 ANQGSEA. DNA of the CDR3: TGCAGCGTTCGGAACGGGGGGAATGACTATGGCTACACCTTC. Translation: CSVRNGGNDYGYTF.

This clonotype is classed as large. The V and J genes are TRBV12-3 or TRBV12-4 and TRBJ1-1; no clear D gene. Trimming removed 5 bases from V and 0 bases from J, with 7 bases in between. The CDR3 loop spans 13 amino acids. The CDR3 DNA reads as TGTGCCAGCAGTGCCATTATGAACACTGAAGCTTTCTTT. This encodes CASSAIMNTEAFF.

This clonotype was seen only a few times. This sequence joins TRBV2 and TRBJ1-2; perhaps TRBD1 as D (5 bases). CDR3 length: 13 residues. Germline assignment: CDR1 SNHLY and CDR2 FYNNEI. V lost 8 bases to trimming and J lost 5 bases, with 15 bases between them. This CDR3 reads CASSDRGVYGYTF. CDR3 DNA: TGTGCCAGCTCTGACAGAGGGGTATATGGCTACACCTTC.

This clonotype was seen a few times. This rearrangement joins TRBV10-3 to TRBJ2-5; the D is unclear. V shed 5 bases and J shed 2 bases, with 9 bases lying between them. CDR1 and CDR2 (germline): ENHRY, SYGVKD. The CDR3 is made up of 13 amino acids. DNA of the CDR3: TGTGCCATCAGTCCTAGGGATCAAGAGACCCAGTACTTC. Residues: CAISPRDQETQYF.

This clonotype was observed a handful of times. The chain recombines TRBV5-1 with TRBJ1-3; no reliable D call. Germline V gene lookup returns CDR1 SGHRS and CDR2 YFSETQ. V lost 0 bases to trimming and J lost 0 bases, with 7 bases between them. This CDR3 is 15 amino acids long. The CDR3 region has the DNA TGCGCCAGCAGCTTGGGGCAGCTCTCTGGAAACACCATATATTTT. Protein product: CASSLGQLSGNTIYF.

CDR3 amino acids: CAWMNPGSGNTIYF. In DNA, the CDR3 is TGTGCCTGGATGAATCCGGGCTCTGGAAACACCATATATTTT. The chain carries TRBV30 and TRBJ1-3; no firm D call. V was clipped by 4 bases and J by 0 bases, with 10 bases between them. Germline CDR1 GTSNPN, CDR2 SVGIG (reference sequence). This CDR3 is built from 14 residues. The complete variable domain, with remaining parts taken from reference TRBV30 and TRBJ1-3, reads SQTIHQWPATLVQPVGSPLSLECTVEGTSNPNLYWYRQAAGRGLQLLFYSVGIGQISSEVPQNLSASRPQDRQFILSSKKLLLSDSGFYLCAWMNPGSGNTIYFGEGSWLTVV.